The clone carrying this T cell receptor (beta chain) was seen a few times. One entry per CDR3 protein results from TCRdb running MiXCR on the RT-PCR reads. The sample lists approximately 720,000 distinct CDR3 sequences, 14% occurring once. The CDR3 sequence is 16 residues long. Germline V gives CDR1 SGHRS, CDR2 YFSETQ. V was clipped by 0 bases and J by 1 base, with 13 bases between them. Sequencing was carried out using memory CD4+ T cells from blood. The V call is TRBV5-1, the J call TRBJ1-1; D remains ambiguous. The receptor's source is a female donor in good health, serving as a healthy control. This chain's CDR3 is CASSLAGYGENTEAFF. CDR3 coding DNA: TGCGCCAGCAGCTTGGCCGGGTACGGGGAGAACACTGAAGCTTTCTTT.